The rows below give T cell receptor beta chains drawn from one sample of a study of T-cell memory formation after mild COVID-19. TCRdb analysed the 5' RACE reads with MiXCR anew, one entry per CDR3 protein. The sample consists of about 440,000 distinct CDR3 sequences, about 19% of them appearing once. Sequenced sample: PBMCs or a T cell subset sorted from them (not recorded which). Receptor source: an adult woman who had mild COVID-19 (a few samples of this study predate the infection). Cell type and time point are not known. Each CDR3 is given with its conserved first and last residue. The D gene is left open where the match is weak. Expanded clones are given a class, and other clones once, few, many or no size at all.

v_call: TRBV29-1
j_call: TRBJ2-3
clone_size: .
d_call: TRBD1
cdr3_aa: CSVYTGTGADTQYF
cdr3_nt: TGCAGCGTTTACACAGGGACAGGGGCAGATACGCAGTATTTT

v_call: TRBV7-9
j_call: TRBJ2-1
clone_size: few
d_call: TRBD2
cdr3_aa: CASSILGLAGGRRDEQFF
cdr3_nt: TGTGCCAGCAGCATACTCGGACTAGCGGGAGGTCGGAGGGATGAGCAGTTCTTC

v_call: TRBV9
j_call: TRBJ1-2
clone_size: .
d_call: .
cdr3_aa: CASSVSDWFANGYTF
cdr3_nt: TGTGCCAGCAGCGTAAGTGATTGGTTTGCGAATGGCTACACCTTC

v_call: TRBV10-3
j_call: TRBJ2-5
clone_size: few
d_call: TRBD2
cdr3_aa: CAISEGSGRQETQYF
cdr3_nt: TGTGCCATCAGTGAGGGGAGCGGGAGGCAGGAGACCCAGTACTTC

v_call: TRBV5-1
j_call: TRBJ2-5
clone_size: many
d_call: .
cdr3_aa: CASSSHATQETQYF
cdr3_nt: TGCGCCAGCAGCTCGCACGCCACCCAAGAGACCCAGTACTTC

v_call: TRBV19
j_call: TRBJ2-2
clone_size: few
d_call: .
cdr3_aa: CASSITGELFF
cdr3_nt: TGTGCCAGTAGTATCACCGGGGAGCTGTTTTTT

v_call: TRBV11-2
j_call: TRBJ2-1
clone_size: few
d_call: .
cdr3_aa: CASSFPGDEQFF
cdr3_nt: TGTGCCAGCAGCTTCCCGGGCGATGAGCAGTTCTTC

v_call: TRBV6-1
j_call: TRBJ1-1
clone_size: .
d_call: .
cdr3_aa: CASKQGNTEAFF
cdr3_nt: TGTGCCAGCAAACAGGGGAACACTGAAGCTTTCTTT

v_call: TRBV7-9
j_call: TRBJ2-3
clone_size: few
d_call: .
cdr3_aa: CASGDSMRPDTQYF
cdr3_nt: TGTGCCAGCGGGGACTCTATGCGGCCAGATACGCAGTATTTT

v_call: TRBV27
j_call: TRBJ2-3
clone_size: .
d_call: .
cdr3_aa: CASSLFGPRTDTQYF
cdr3_nt: TGTGCCAGCAGTTTATTCGGACCCCGCACAGATACGCAGTATTTT

v_call: TRBV5-1
j_call: TRBJ2-5
clone_size: few
d_call: TRBD2
cdr3_aa: CASSYMGLADKETQYF
cdr3_nt: TGCGCCAGCAGTTATATGGGACTAGCGGACAAAGAGACCCAGTACTTC

v_call: TRBV6-6
j_call: TRBJ1-5
clone_size: .
d_call: .
cdr3_aa: CASSIMTGYSNQPQHF
cdr3_nt: TGTGCCAGCAGCATCATGACAGGCTATAGCAATCAGCCCCAGCATTTT

v_call: TRBV4-1
j_call: TRBJ2-3
clone_size: few
d_call: TRBD2
cdr3_aa: CASSRRTSGEADTQYF
cdr3_nt: TGCGCCAGCAGCCGCCGGACTAGCGGGGAGGCAGATACGCAGTATTTT

v_call: TRBV7-9
j_call: TRBJ2-5
clone_size: few
d_call: .
cdr3_aa: CASRPSDRWAGETQYF
cdr3_nt: TGTGCCAGCAGACCGAGCGACAGGTGGGCCGGAGAGACCCAGTACTTC

v_call: TRBV29-1
j_call: TRBJ2-3
clone_size: .
d_call: .
cdr3_aa: CSVEGGERGTDTQYF
cdr3_nt: TGCAGCGTTGAAGGAGGCGAGCGGGGCACAGATACGCAGTATTTT

v_call: TRBV5-1
j_call: TRBJ2-7
clone_size: few
d_call: .
cdr3_aa: CASSPSDGYYEQYF
cdr3_nt: TGCGCCAGCAGCCCTTCCGACGGATACTACGAGCAGTACTTC

v_call: TRBV7-9
j_call: TRBJ2-5
clone_size: many
d_call: TRBD1
cdr3_aa: CASTPEGDSIQETQYF
cdr3_nt: TGTGCCAGCACCCCCGAGGGGGACAGCATCCAAGAGACCCAGTACTTC

v_call: TRBV25-1
j_call: TRBJ2-5
clone_size: .
d_call: .
cdr3_aa: CASQESGQWETQYF
cdr3_nt: TGTGCCAGTCAAGAATCGGGGCAGTGGGAGACCCAGTACTTC

v_call: TRBV20-1
j_call: TRBJ2-7
clone_size: few
d_call: TRBD1
cdr3_aa: CSAPGQGAYEQYF
cdr3_nt: TGCAGTGCTCCGGGACAGGGAGCTTACGAGCAGTACTTC

v_call: TRBV20-1
j_call: TRBJ2-7
clone_size: many
d_call: .
cdr3_aa: CSARPRGRPPYEQYF
cdr3_nt: TGCAGTGCTAGACCCCGGGGGAGGCCTCCCTACGAGCAGTACTTC

v_call: TRBV3-1
j_call: TRBJ1-1
clone_size: many
d_call: .
cdr3_aa: CASSQGTNTEAFF
cdr3_nt: TGTGCCAGCAGCCAAGGCACGAACACTGAAGCTTTCTTT

v_call: TRBV6-2/TRBV6-3
j_call: TRBJ1-1
clone_size: few
d_call: .
cdr3_aa: CASTHTGEAFF
cdr3_nt: TGTGCCAGCACCCACACAGGGGAAGCTTTCTTT

v_call: TRBV10-1
j_call: TRBJ2-5
clone_size: .
d_call: .
cdr3_aa: CASSGGVGKVGETQYF
cdr3_nt: TGCGCCAGCAGTGGAGGAGTAGGGAAGGTGGGAGAGACCCAGTACTTC

v_call: TRBV6-2/TRBV6-3
j_call: TRBJ1-2
clone_size: few
d_call: .
cdr3_aa: CASSYSFGYGYTF
cdr3_nt: TGTGCCAGCAGTTACTCGTTCGGGTATGGCTACACCTTC

v_call: TRBV11-2
j_call: TRBJ1-4
clone_size: .
d_call: .
cdr3_aa: CASSLGRGRGKNEKLFF
cdr3_nt: TGTGCCAGCAGCTTAGGCAGGGGAAGAGGGAAGAATGAAAAACTGTTTTTT

v_call: TRBV12-3/TRBV12-4
j_call: TRBJ1-1
clone_size: many
d_call: .
cdr3_aa: CASSLQGGTEAFF
cdr3_nt: TGTGCCAGCAGTTTACAGGGCGGGACTGAAGCTTTCTTT

v_call: TRBV10-3
j_call: TRBJ2-2
clone_size: .
d_call: .
cdr3_aa: CATKEVTGELFF
cdr3_nt: TGTGCCACCAAGGAGGTCACCGGGGAGCTGTTTTTT

v_call: TRBV7-2
j_call: TRBJ1-1
clone_size: many
d_call: TRBD1
cdr3_aa: CATGDRGTEAFF
cdr3_nt: TGTGCCACCGGAGACAGGGGCACTGAAGCTTTCTTT

v_call: TRBV18
j_call: TRBJ2-5
clone_size: .
d_call: TRBD1
cdr3_aa: CASSPLQRQGETQYF
cdr3_nt: TGTGCCAGCTCACCCCTACAGAGACAGGGAGAGACCCAGTACTTC

v_call: TRBV12-3/TRBV12-4
j_call: TRBJ2-5
clone_size: .
d_call: TRBD2
cdr3_aa: CASSLWGGGAVETQYF
cdr3_nt: TGTGCCAGCAGTTTATGGGGCGGGGGGGCCGTGGAGACCCAGTACTTC

v_call: TRBV27
j_call: TRBJ1-1
clone_size: .
d_call: TRBD1
cdr3_aa: CASSQQGGRWEAFF
cdr3_nt: TGTGCCAGCAGTCAACAGGGGGGAAGGTGGGAAGCTTTCTTT

v_call: TRBV15
j_call: TRBJ1-2
clone_size: few
d_call: .
cdr3_aa: CATSSGAVNGYTF
cdr3_nt: TGTGCCACCAGCAGCGGTGCTGTCAATGGCTACACCTTC

v_call: TRBV20-1
j_call: TRBJ1-4
clone_size: .
d_call: .
cdr3_aa: CSARDITGPNEKLFF
cdr3_nt: TGCAGTGCTAGAGATATAACAGGGCCTAATGAAAAACTGTTTTTT

v_call: TRBV9
j_call: TRBJ2-7
clone_size: few
d_call: .
cdr3_aa: CASSLHENEQYF
cdr3_nt: TGTGCCAGCAGCCTCCATGAGAACGAGCAGTACTTC

v_call: TRBV15
j_call: TRBJ2-5
clone_size: many
d_call: .
cdr3_aa: CATSRDLTEQETQYF
cdr3_nt: TGTGCCACCAGCAGAGATCTGACAGAACAAGAGACCCAGTACTTC

v_call: TRBV5-6
j_call: TRBJ1-2
clone_size: .
d_call: TRBD1
cdr3_aa: CASSPGQGRYGYTF
cdr3_nt: TGTGCCAGCAGCCCGGGACAGGGTCGCTATGGCTACACCTTC

v_call: TRBV29-1
j_call: TRBJ2-7
clone_size: .
d_call: TRBD1
cdr3_aa: CSTLDRVHEQYF
cdr3_nt: TGCAGCACCCTGGACAGGGTCCACGAGCAGTACTTC

v_call: TRBV11-2
j_call: TRBJ2-4
clone_size: few
d_call: .
cdr3_aa: CASSSGPWQYF
cdr3_nt: TGTGCCAGCAGCTCCGGACCCTGGCAGTACTTC

v_call: TRBV12-3/TRBV12-4
j_call: TRBJ2-7
clone_size: .
d_call: .
cdr3_aa: CASSLLGIGTEQYF
cdr3_nt: TGTGCCAGCAGTTTATTGGGTATAGGGACGGAGCAGTACTTC

v_call: TRBV7-9
j_call: TRBJ2-7
clone_size: .
d_call: TRBD2
cdr3_aa: CASSTTGLAGNYEQYF
cdr3_nt: TGTGCCAGCAGCACCACGGGACTAGCGGGGAACTACGAGCAGTACTTC

v_call: TRBV6-6
j_call: TRBJ2-3
clone_size: few
d_call: .
cdr3_aa: CASRKGLQHTDTQYF
cdr3_nt: TGTGCCAGCAGAAAAGGGCTCCAACACACAGATACGCAGTATTTT

v_call: TRBV27
j_call: TRBJ2-3
clone_size: .
d_call: TRBD1
cdr3_aa: CASSHIIRRDRNTDTQYF
cdr3_nt: TGTGCCAGCAGTCACATCATCAGGAGGGACAGGAACACAGATACGCAGTATTTT

v_call: TRBV5-1
j_call: TRBJ2-5
clone_size: few
d_call: TRBD1
cdr3_aa: CASSPGQSGETQYF
cdr3_nt: TGCGCCAGCAGTCCGGGACAGAGTGGAGAGACCCAGTACTTC

v_call: TRBV7-3
j_call: TRBJ2-2
clone_size: few
d_call: TRBD1
cdr3_aa: CASSLDRGRAGELFF
cdr3_nt: TGTGCCAGCAGCCTAGACAGGGGGCGAGCCGGGGAGCTGTTTTTT

v_call: TRBV7-8
j_call: TRBJ2-3
clone_size: few
d_call: TRBD2
cdr3_aa: CASSFVSREVTDTQYF
cdr3_nt: TGTGCCAGCAGCTTTGTCTCGCGGGAGGTCACAGATACGCAGTATTTT

v_call: TRBV10-3
j_call: TRBJ2-5
clone_size: .
d_call: TRBD1
cdr3_aa: CAISETTGGLLETQYF
cdr3_nt: TGTGCCATCAGTGAGACCACAGGGGGTCTATTGGAGACCCAGTACTTC

v_call: TRBV2
j_call: TRBJ1-1
clone_size: many
d_call: .
cdr3_aa: CASSVSGNTEAFF
cdr3_nt: TGTGCCAGCAGTGTTTCAGGCAACACTGAAGCTTTCTTT

v_call: TRBV29-1
j_call: TRBJ2-7
clone_size: .
d_call: .
cdr3_aa: CSVDSSSYEQYF
cdr3_nt: TGCAGCGTCGACAGTAGCTCCTACGAGCAGTACTTC

v_call: TRBV29-1
j_call: TRBJ2-2
clone_size: few
d_call: TRBD1
cdr3_aa: CSVNEGADIGELFF
cdr3_nt: TGCAGCGTTAACGAGGGGGCCGACATTGGGGAGCTGTTTTTT

v_call: TRBV29-1
j_call: TRBJ2-1
clone_size: .
d_call: .
cdr3_aa: CSVVSAGKGFNEQFF
cdr3_nt: TGCAGCGTTGTTTCCGCGGGGAAAGGCTTCAATGAGCAGTTCTTC

v_call: TRBV27
j_call: TRBJ2-1
clone_size: few
d_call: .
cdr3_aa: CASSPPGAYNEQFF
cdr3_nt: TGTGCCAGCAGTCCCCCGGGGGCTTACAATGAGCAGTTCTTC

v_call: TRBV12-3/TRBV12-4
j_call: TRBJ2-4
clone_size: few
d_call: TRBD2
cdr3_aa: CASSLYPSGIQANIQYF
cdr3_nt: TGTGCCAGCAGTTTGTATCCTAGCGGGATTCAGGCAAACATTCAGTACTTC

v_call: TRBV6-6
j_call: TRBJ2-1
clone_size: .
d_call: TRBD2
cdr3_aa: CASSVSGRPYNEQFF
cdr3_nt: TGTGCCAGCAGTGTTAGCGGGAGGCCCTACAATGAGCAGTTCTTC